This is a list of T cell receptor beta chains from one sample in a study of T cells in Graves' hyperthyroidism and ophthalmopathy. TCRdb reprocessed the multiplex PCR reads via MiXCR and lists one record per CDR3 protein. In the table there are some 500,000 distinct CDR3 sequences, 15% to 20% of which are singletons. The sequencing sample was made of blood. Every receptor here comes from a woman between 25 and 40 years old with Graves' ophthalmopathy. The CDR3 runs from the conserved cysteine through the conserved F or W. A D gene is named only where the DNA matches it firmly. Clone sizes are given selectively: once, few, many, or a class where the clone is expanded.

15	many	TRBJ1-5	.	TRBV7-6	CASSLEQGFGQPQHF	TGTGCCAGCAGCTTAGAACAGGGTTTCGGCCAGCCCCAGCATTTT
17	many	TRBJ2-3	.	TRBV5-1	CASSLAMGGRDTDTQYF	TGCGCCAGCAGCTTGGCCATGGGGGGGCGCGACACAGATACGCAGTATTTT
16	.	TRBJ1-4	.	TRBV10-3	CAISETSGSRNEKLFF	TGTGCCATCAGTGAAACGTCCGGGTCCAGGAATGAAAAACTGTTTTTT
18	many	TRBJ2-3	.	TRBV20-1	CSARDFNSQTTSTDTQYF	TGCAGTGCTAGAGATTTTAATTCTCAGACTACTAGCACAGATACGCAGTATTTT
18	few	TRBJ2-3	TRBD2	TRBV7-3	CASSTNMGGISDTDTQYF	TGTGCCAGCAGCACCAACATGGGGGGGATTAGCGACACAGATACGCAGTATTTT
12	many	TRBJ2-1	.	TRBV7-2	CASRPGHNEQFF	TGTGCCAGCCGGCCGGGGCACAATGAGCAGTTCTTC
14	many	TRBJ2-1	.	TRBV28	CASIAAGSYNEQFF	TGTGCCAGCATCGCCGCGGGCTCCTACAATGAGCAGTTCTTC
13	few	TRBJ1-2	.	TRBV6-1	CASTVSQGYGYTF	TGTGCCAGCACAGTGAGCCAGGGGTACGGCTACACCTTC
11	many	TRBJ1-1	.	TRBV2	CASSTNTEAFF	TGTGCCAGCAGCACCAACACTGAAGCTTTCTTT
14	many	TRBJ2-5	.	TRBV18	CASSPLSGQETQYF	TGTGCCAGCTCACCACTGAGCGGACAAGAGACCCAGTACTTC
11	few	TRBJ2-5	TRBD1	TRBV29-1	CSVEWSTGEYF	TGCAGCGTTGAATGGTCGACAGGGGAGTACTTC
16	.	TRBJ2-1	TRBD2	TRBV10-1	CASSDVGLASYNEQFF	TGCGCCAGCAGTGATGTGGGACTAGCTAGCTACAATGAGCAGTTCTTC
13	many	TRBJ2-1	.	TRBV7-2	CASSPAEYNEQFF	TGTGCCAGCAGCCCAGCGGAGTACAATGAGCAGTTCTTC
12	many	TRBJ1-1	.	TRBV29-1	CSVEDSFTEAFF	TGCAGCGTGGAAGACAGTTTTACTGAAGCTTTCTTT
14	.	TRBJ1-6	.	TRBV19	CASSIQGGNSPLHF	TGTGCCAGTAGTATACAGGGCGGGAATTCACCCCTCCACTTT
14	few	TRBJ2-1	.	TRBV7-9	CAIRWGSFDNEQFF	TGTGCCATCAGGTGGGGGTCCTTCGACAATGAGCAGTTCTTC
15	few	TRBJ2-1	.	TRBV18	CASSEEGDNYNEQFF	TGTGCCAGCTCAGAGGAGGGGGATAACTACAATGAGCAGTTCTTC
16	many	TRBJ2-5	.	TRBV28	CASRPDSDVIQETQYF	TGTGCCAGCAGGCCCGACAGCGACGTGATCCAAGAGACCCAGTACTTC
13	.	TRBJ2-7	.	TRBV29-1	CSVVLGSSYEQYF	TGCAGCGTTGTGCTCGGGAGCTCCTACGAGCAGTACTTC
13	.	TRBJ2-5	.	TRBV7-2	CASSLAPVRTQYF	TGTGCCAGCAGCTTAGCCCCAGTTCGTACCCAGTACTTC
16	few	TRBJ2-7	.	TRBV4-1	CASSQDTFEVAYEQYF	TGCGCCAGCAGCCAAGATACCTTCGAGGTCGCCTACGAGCAGTACTTC
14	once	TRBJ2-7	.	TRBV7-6	CASSSSRVAYEQYF	TGTGCCAGCAGCTCCAGCAGGGTCGCCTACGAGCAGTACTTC
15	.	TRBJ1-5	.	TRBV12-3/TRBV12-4	CAGSLIRGPNQPQHF	TGTGCCGGCAGTTTAATCCGGGGTCCCAATCAGCCCCAGCATTTT
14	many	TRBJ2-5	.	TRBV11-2	CASSLHRGEETQYF	TGTGCCAGCAGCTTACACCGGGGAGAGGAGACCCAGTACTTC
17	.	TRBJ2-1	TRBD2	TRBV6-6	CASSYRRLAGVDNEQFF	TGTGCCAGCAGTTACCGGCGGCTAGCGGGAGTAGACAATGAGCAGTTCTTC
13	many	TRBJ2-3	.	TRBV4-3	CASSLRYTDTQYF	TGCGCCAGCAGCCTTAGATACACAGATACGCAGTATTTT
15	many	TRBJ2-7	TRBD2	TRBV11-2	CASSPRLAGPYEQYF	TGTGCCAGCAGCCCCAGACTAGCGGGGCCCTACGAGCAGTACTTC
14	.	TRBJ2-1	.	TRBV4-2	CASSQRGGGNEQFF	TGTGCCAGCAGCCAAAGGGGGGGAGGGAATGAGCAGTTCTTC
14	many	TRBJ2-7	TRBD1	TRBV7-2	CASSPRGQGYEQYF	TGTGCCAGCAGCCCACGTGGACAGGGATACGAGCAGTACTTC
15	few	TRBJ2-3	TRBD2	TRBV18	CASSPLAGGSDTQYF	TGTGCCAGCTCACCACTAGCGGGAGGGTCCGATACGCAGTATTTT
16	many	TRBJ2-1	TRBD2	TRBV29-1	CSAKGNSGRSYNEQFF	TGCAGCGCGAAGGGTAATAGCGGGAGGTCCTACAATGAGCAGTTCTTC
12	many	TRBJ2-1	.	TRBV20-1	CSATSLYNEQFF	TGCAGTGCGACTAGTTTATACAATGAGCAGTTCTTC
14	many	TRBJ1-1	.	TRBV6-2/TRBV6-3	CASTQIRGNTEAFF	TGTGCCAGCACCCAAATCCGGGGGAACACTGAAGCTTTCTTT
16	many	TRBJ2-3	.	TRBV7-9	CASRSMQGPRTDTQYF	TGTGCCAGCAGATCGATGCAGGGACCCCGCACAGATACGCAGTATTTT
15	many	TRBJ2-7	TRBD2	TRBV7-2	CASSSEGLAGGEQYF	TGTGCCAGCAGCTCGGAGGGACTAGCGGGAGGCGAGCAGTACTTC
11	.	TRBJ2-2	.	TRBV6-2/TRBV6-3	CASTYYGELFF	TGTGCCAGCACATATTACGGGGAGCTGTTTTTT
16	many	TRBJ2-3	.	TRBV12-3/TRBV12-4	CASSPVGGGSTDTQYF	TGTGCCAGCAGTCCCGTGGGGGGCGGAAGCACAGATACGCAGTATTTT
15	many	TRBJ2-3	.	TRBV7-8	CASSPDEGGTDTQYF	TGTGCCAGCAGCCCCGATGAGGGAGGCACAGATACGCAGTATTTT
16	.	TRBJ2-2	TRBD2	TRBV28	CASSLTQRENTGELFF	TGTGCCAGCAGTTTAACCCAGCGGGAGAACACCGGGGAGCTGTTTTTT
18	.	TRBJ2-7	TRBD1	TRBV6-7	CASSYSKPGQGQTYEQYF	TGTGCCAGCAGTTACTCAAAACCGGGACAGGGGCAGACCTACGAGCAGTACTTC
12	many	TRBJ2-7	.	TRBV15	CATSRVGYEQYF	TGTGCCACCAGCAGAGTTGGCTACGAGCAGTACTTC
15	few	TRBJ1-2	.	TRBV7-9	CASSPSRTANYGYTF	TGTGCCAGCAGCCCTTCCAGGACCGCTAACTATGGCTACACCTTC
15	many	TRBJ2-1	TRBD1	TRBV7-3	CASSPGTGEDNEQFF	TGTGCCAGCAGCCCAGGGACAGGCGAGGACAATGAGCAGTTCTTC
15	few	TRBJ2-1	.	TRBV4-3	CASSQEGSSHNEQFF	TGCGCCAGCAGCCAAGAAGGCAGCAGCCACAATGAGCAGTTCTTC
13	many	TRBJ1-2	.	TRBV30	CAWSTGQGIGYTF	TGTGCCTGGAGTACCGGCCAGGGTATAGGCTACACCTTC
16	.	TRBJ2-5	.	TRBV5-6	CASSLPGRGKGETQYF	TGTGCCAGCAGCTTACCTGGCAGGGGAAAGGGAGAGACCCAGTACTTC
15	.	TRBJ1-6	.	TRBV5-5	CASLPSADVYSPLHF	TGTGCCAGCCTCCCCTCTGCTGACGTGTACTCACCCCTCCACTTT
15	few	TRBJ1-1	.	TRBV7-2	CASSLLRGSSTEAFF	TGTGCCAGCAGCTTACTTAGGGGGTCGAGTACTGAAGCTTTCTTT
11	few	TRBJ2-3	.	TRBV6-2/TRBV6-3	CASGRTDTQYF	TGTGCCAGCGGCAGAACAGATACGCAGTATTTT
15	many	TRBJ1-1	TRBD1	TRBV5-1	CASSYRDREITEAFF	TGCGCCAGCAGCTATCGGGACAGGGAGATCACTGAAGCTTTCTTT
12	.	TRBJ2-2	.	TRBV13	CASSKNTGELFF	TGTGCCAGCAGCAAAAATACCGGGGAGCTGTTTTTT
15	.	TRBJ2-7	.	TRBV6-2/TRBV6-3	CASSYYGSFTYEQYF	TGTGCCAGCAGTTACTACGGGAGTTTCACCTACGAGCAGTACTTC